This T cell receptor beta chain is from a study of OX40 agonist ivuxolimab in advanced cancers. Study-wide results and caveats: At 0.1 to 3.0 mg/kg, clonal expansion of CD4+ and CD8+ blood T cells had occurred by week 6. Not determined was the antigen specificity of the expanded peripheral T cells.

Some clones are missing from TCRdb's copy, which holds only in-frame ones; the method was immunoSEQ multiplex PCR. The sample shows 15,000 to 16,000 clones, roughly three quarters of them seen only once. As regards this clone: What it binds is unknown.

CDR3 length: 15 residues. In germline, CDR1 is SGDLS, CDR2 YYNGEE. V trimming: 2 bases; J trimming: 4 bases; junction bases outside the gene matches: 8. The specimen comprised CD4+ or CD8+ T cells sorted from blood, sampled in a trial of the OX40 agonist ivuxolimab. The sequence derives from an adult with an advanced solid tumor such as melanoma, head and neck, liver or kidney cancer. The V and J genes are TRBV9 and TRBJ1-2; 7 bases map to TRBD1. CDR3 nucleotides: TGTGCCAGCAGCGTCCGGGAAGGGGGCGCCTATGGCTACACCTTC. Translation: CASSVREGGAYGYTF. Full variable domain (rest looked up from reference TRBV9 and TRBJ1-2): DSGVTQTPKHLITATGQRVTLRCSPRSGDLSVYWYQQSLDQGLQFLIQYYNGEERAKGNILERFSAQQFPDLHSELNLSSLELGDSALYFCASSVREGGAYGYTFGSGTRLTVV.